This is a list of T cell receptor beta chains from one sample in a study of post-analysis software for immune sequencing data. TCRdb called the PCR reads again in MiXCR, with one record for every CDR3 protein. This table holds hundreds of thousands of distinct CDR3 sequences, approximately 38% found once. Sequenced: blood. Receptors were obtained from a girl aged 2 to 9 with multiple sclerosis. Both conserved end residues are part of each CDR3. A D gene is named only where the DNA matches it firmly. Expanded clones are given a class, and other clones once, few, many or no size at all.

TRBJ2-5	-	TRBV6-5	14	-	TGTGCCAGCAGTTACGGGGACTTCCAAGAGACCCAGTACTTC	CASSYGDFQETQYF
TRBJ1-5	-	TRBV4-2	16	TRBD1	TGTGCCAGCAGCCCGACAGGGAATGCGAACAATCAGCCCCAGCATTTT	CASSPTGNANNQPQHF
TRBJ2-1	-	TRBV4-3	16	TRBD2	TGCGCCAGCAGCCAAGAGGGACTAGGGGCCTACAATGAGCAGTTCTTC	CASSQEGLGAYNEQFF
TRBJ2-7	-	TRBV11-1	11	-	TGTGCCAGCAGTGAGCGTTCGGAGCAGTACTTC	CASSERSEQYF
TRBJ2-5	-	TRBV7-2	16	TRBD2	TGTGCCAGCAGCCCAGGGACTAGCGGGGGACAAAAGACCCAGTACTTC	CASSPGTSGGQKTQYF
TRBJ2-1	few	TRBV9	15	TRBD2	TGTGCCAGCAGCACTAGCGGGGGGGACTACAATGAGCAGTTCTTC	CASSTSGGDYNEQFF
TRBJ2-7	-	TRBV20-1	13	-	TGCAGTGCTAGATCGCGGAGCTCCTACGAGCAGTACTTC	CSARSRSSYEQYF
TRBJ2-7	few	TRBV10-3	16	-	TGTGCCATCAGGAAGGGACTCCAAAGGGGCTCCTACGAGCAGTACTTC	CAIRKGLQRGSYEQYF
TRBJ2-5	-	TRBV2	16	TRBD1	TGTGTCAGCAGGAAGACAGGGGGCTCGTACCAAGAGACCCAGTACTTC	CVSRKTGGSYQETQYF
TRBJ2-7	few	TRBV20-1	14	TRBD1	TGCAGTGCCCCTGAGGACAGGGGCCTTCGCGAGCAGTACTTC	CSAPEDRGLREQYF
TRBJ1-1	few	TRBV12-3/TRBV12-4	15	-	TGTGCCAGCAGTTTAACTCCAGGGGTGAACACTGAAGCTTTCTTT	CASSLTPGVNTEAFF
TRBJ1-2	few	TRBV29-1	11	-	TGCAGCGTTGATGGCGGCTCCGGCTACACCTTC	CSVDGGSGYTF
TRBJ2-1	few	TRBV20-1	15	TRBD1	TGCAGTGCTGCATCCGGGACAGGGGGTTATAATGAGCAGTTCTTC	CSAASGTGGYNEQFF
TRBJ2-7	-	TRBV29-1	14	-	TGCAGCGTTGGCTTGAGGCTTAGCTCCTACGAGCAGTACTTC	CSVGLRLSSYEQYF
TRBJ2-5	few	TRBV12-3/TRBV12-4	13	-	TGTGCCAGCAGTCCCCCTTGGAAAGAGACCCAGTACTTC	CASSPPWKETQYF
TRBJ1-5	once	TRBV7-3	16	-	TGTGCCAGCAGCCCCCTCCGCTTAAGTAGCAATCAGCCCCAGCATTTT	CASSPLRLSSNQPQHF
TRBJ2-7	-	TRBV20-1	14	TRBD2	TGCAGTGCTAGTACTGGGACTAGGTCCTACGAGCAGTACTTC	CSASTGTRSYEQYF
TRBJ2-1	-	TRBV7-3	15	-	TGTGCCAGCAGCTTTCGGAGAGGCTCCTACAATGAGCAGTTCTTC	CASSFRRGSYNEQFF
TRBJ2-5	-	TRBV5-1	11	-	TGCGCCAGCAGCTTGGAAGGGTCGCAGTACTTC	CASSLEGSQYF
TRBJ1-5	-	TRBV6-6	14	-	TGTGCCAGCAGTTTCACAGGGATCAATCAGCCCCAGCATTTT	CASSFTGINQPQHF
TRBJ2-1	few	TRBV29-1	11	TRBD1	TGCAGCGTCAGGGGGTCGGGGGAGCAGTTCTTC	CSVRGSGEQFF
TRBJ1-2	-	TRBV6-5	13	-	TGTGCCAGCAGCCCCCTGGGGCTCTTTGGCTACACCTTC	CASSPLGLFGYTF
TRBJ2-5	-	TRBV29-1	16	TRBD2	TGCAGCGTAACTCTGTTGAGCGGGAGATCGCAAGAGACCCAGTACTTC	CSVTLLSGRSQETQYF
TRBJ2-5	few	TRBV12-3/TRBV12-4	15	TRBD2	TGTGCCAGCAGACCCTCAGGGCTAGCGGAAGAGACCCAGTACTTC	CASRPSGLAEETQYF
TRBJ2-1	many	TRBV6-4	14	TRBD2	TGTGCCAGCAGTGGACTAGCGGGGGGCAATGAGCAGTTCTTC	CASSGLAGGNEQFF
TRBJ2-3	-	TRBV30	12	-	TGTGCCTGGAGTCGGGGGACAGATACGCAGTATTTT	CAWSRGTDTQYF
TRBJ2-4	-	TRBV15	16	-	TGTGCCACCAGCAGAGTACGGATACGGGAGTCAAACATTCAGTACTTC	CATSRVRIRESNIQYF
TRBJ1-1	-	TRBV6-1	15	-	TGTGCCAGCAGTCCCCAGTGGGGGGAGAACACTGAAGCTTTCTTT	CASSPQWGENTEAFF
TRBJ2-1	few	TRBV27	12	TRBD1	TGTGCCACACAGACAGGGCCTTGGGAGCAGTTCTTC	CATQTGPWEQFF
TRBJ2-5	few	TRBV29-1	12	-	TGCAGCGTTGGTAGACCTTCAGAGACCCAGTACTTC	CSVGRPSETQYF
TRBJ1-1	-	TRBV6-6	15	TRBD1	TGTGCCAGCAGTTACGACAGGGGGCTGGGCACTGAAGCTTTCTTT	CASSYDRGLGTEAFF
TRBJ2-1	few	TRBV15	15	-	TGTGCCACCAGCAGAGATCGGGGACACAGGGATGAGCAGTTCTTC	CATSRDRGHRDEQFF
TRBJ2-5	-	TRBV12-3/TRBV12-4	12	TRBD1	TGTGCCAGCACTTCCGGACAGGGGACCCAGTACTTC	CASTSGQGTQYF
TRBJ2-1	-	TRBV29-1	13	-	TGCAGCGTTGAACAGGGAGGTTACAATGAGCAGTTCTTC	CSVEQGGYNEQFF
TRBJ2-3	-	TRBV28	13	-	TGTGCCAGCAGTCAACCTAACACAGATACGCAGTATTTT	CASSQPNTDTQYF
TRBJ2-1	few	TRBV6-2/TRBV6-3	16	-	TGTGCCAGCAGTTACTCGAAGGGGCGCTCCTACAATGAGCAGTTCTTC	CASSYSKGRSYNEQFF
TRBJ2-6	-	TRBV6-2/TRBV6-3	16	-	TGTGCCAGTAGTTACGGTGGGTTAGGAGGGGCCAACGTCCTGACTTTC	CASSYGGLGGANVLTF
TRBJ1-2	few	TRBV2	16	-	TGTGCCAGCAGTGAAGGGGTCAGACAGAAAGACTATGGCTACACCTTC	CASSEGVRQKDYGYTF
TRBJ2-1	-	TRBV9	15	-	TGTGCCAGCAGCGTAGCGTCTAGCTCCTACAATGAGCAGTTCTTC	CASSVASSSYNEQFF
TRBJ2-2	-	TRBV28	14	-	TGTGCCAGCAGTTCTTGGGTTATGGCCGGGGAGCTGTTTTTT	CASSSWVMAGELFF
TRBJ2-5	-	TRBV7-2	16	-	TGTGCCAGCAGCCGTAGGGGGGGGGCCACCCAAGAGACCCAGTACTTC	CASSRRGGATQETQYF
TRBJ1-6	-	TRBV7-3	14	-	TGTGCCAGCAGCTCAAGACACGATAATTCACCCCTCCACTTT	CASSSRHDNSPLHF
TRBJ1-1	-	TRBV6-5	14	TRBD1	TGTGCCAGCAGTTACTCGACAGGGGTTACTGAAGCTTTCTTT	CASSYSTGVTEAFF
TRBJ1-2	-	TRBV6-1	16	TRBD1	TGTGCCAGCACCCCTATGGGGACAGGGGGCGGCTATGGCTACACCTTC	CASTPMGTGGGYGYTF
TRBJ2-5	few	TRBV18	14	-	TGTGCCAGCTCACCAGAACAGGGTAGGGAGACCCAGTACTTC	CASSPEQGRETQYF
TRBJ1-6	-	TRBV5-5	14	-	TGTGCCAGCAGCTTGATTTCAGGAACTTCACCCCTCCACTTT	CASSLISGTSPLHF
TRBJ2-1	-	TRBV7-3	14	-	TGTGCCAGCAGCTTAAGTTACGGTTACAATGAGCAGTTCTTC	CASSLSYGYNEQFF
TRBJ2-1	-	TRBV29-1	14	TRBD2	TGCAGCGTTGATGGGTTAGCGGGAATTCATGAGCAGTTCTTC	CSVDGLAGIHEQFF